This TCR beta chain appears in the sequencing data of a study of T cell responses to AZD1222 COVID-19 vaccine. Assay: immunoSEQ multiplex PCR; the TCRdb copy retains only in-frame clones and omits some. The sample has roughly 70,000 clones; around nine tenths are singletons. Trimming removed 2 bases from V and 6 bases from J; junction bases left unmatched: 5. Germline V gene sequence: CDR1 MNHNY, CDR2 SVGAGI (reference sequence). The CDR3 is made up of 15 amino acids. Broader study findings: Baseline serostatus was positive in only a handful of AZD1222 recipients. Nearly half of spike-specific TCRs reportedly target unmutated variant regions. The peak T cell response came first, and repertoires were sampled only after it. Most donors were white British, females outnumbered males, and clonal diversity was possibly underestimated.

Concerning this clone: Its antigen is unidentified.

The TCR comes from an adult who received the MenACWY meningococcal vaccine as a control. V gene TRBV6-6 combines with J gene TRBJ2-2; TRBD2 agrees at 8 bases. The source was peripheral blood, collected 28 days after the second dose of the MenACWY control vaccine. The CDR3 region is CASSYHLSGAGELFF. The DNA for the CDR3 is TGTGCCAGCAGTTACCATCTTAGCGGGGCCGGGGAGCTGTTTTTT.